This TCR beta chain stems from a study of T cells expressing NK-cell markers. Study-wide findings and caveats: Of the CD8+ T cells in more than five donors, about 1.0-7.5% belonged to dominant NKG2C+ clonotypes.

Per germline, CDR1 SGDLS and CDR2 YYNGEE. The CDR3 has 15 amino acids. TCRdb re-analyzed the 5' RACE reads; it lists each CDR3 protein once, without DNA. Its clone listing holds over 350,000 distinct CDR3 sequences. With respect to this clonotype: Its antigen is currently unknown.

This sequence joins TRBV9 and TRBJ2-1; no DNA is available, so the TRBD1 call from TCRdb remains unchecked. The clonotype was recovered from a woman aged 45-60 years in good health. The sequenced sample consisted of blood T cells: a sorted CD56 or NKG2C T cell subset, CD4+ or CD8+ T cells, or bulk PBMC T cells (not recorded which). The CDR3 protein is CASSQSGTGVNEQFF.